Listed below are T cell receptor beta chains from one sample, sequenced in a study of blood T cell repertoires in COVID-19. This table comes from immunoSEQ multiplex PCR, and its TCRdb copy is limited to in-frame clones, with some not included. The repertoire holds almost 40,000 clones, with roughly 85% as singletons. The sample comprised peripheral blood. The receptors originated from a man aged 60 to 75 with acute or convalescent COVID-19. CDR3s leave out the opening cysteine and the closing phenylalanine or tryptophan. The order of the fields is CDR3 protein, V gene, CDR3 length.

CDR3aa: ASSPQGGAGEKLF
v_gene: TRBV11-2
len: 13

CDR3aa: ATSDSLAGGIEQF
v_gene: TRBV24-1
len: 13

CDR3aa: ASSLSPPIYGYT
v_gene: TRBV13
len: 12

CDR3aa: ASSPPGTSGNNEQF
v_gene: TRBV5-4
len: 14

CDR3aa: AWSVGGVHTIY
v_gene: TRBV30
len: 11

CDR3aa: ASRARNQETQY
v_gene: TRBV19
len: 11

CDR3aa: ASSETGEWYEQY
v_gene: TRBV2
len: 12

CDR3aa: ASTTGFLTGELF
v_gene: TRBV25-1
len: 12

CDR3aa: SVGQGPGETQY
v_gene: TRBV29-1
len: 11

CDR3aa: ASSFSNEQF
v_gene: TRBV12-3/TRBV12-4
len: 9

CDR3aa: ASSLGTSGSHEQF
v_gene: TRBV3-1/TRBV3-2
len: 13

CDR3aa: ASSLAWSGSTDTQY
v_gene: TRBV5-1
len: 14

CDR3aa: AISREGYNEQF
v_gene: TRBV10-3
len: 11

CDR3aa: ASSFFDGDGYT
v_gene: TRBV3-1/TRBV3-2
len: 11

CDR3aa: SVEGDRTSEAF
v_gene: TRBV29-1
len: 11

CDR3aa: ASSLDRDRGAF
v_gene: TRBV5-4
len: 11

CDR3aa: ASRNAGKRNTEAF
v_gene: TRBV5-8
len: 13

CDR3aa: ASSQGPGNEQY
v_gene: TRBV4-3
len: 11

CDR3aa: ASSENGGGSYNEQF
v_gene: TRBV6-1
len: 14

CDR3aa: ASSLRGLAADTQY
v_gene: TRBV5-1
len: 13

CDR3aa: ASSASGTGSEKLF
v_gene: TRBV7-2
len: 13

CDR3aa: ASTFTPGGEQY
v_gene: TRBV6-5
len: 11

CDR3aa: ASSLFGGKGDEQF
v_gene: TRBV28
len: 13

CDR3aa: ASSLLAGTVGELF
v_gene: TRBV7-8
len: 13

CDR3aa: ASSLSEVWETQY
v_gene: TRBV7-9
len: 12

CDR3aa: ASSALAGNAGELF
v_gene: TRBV7-9
len: 13

CDR3aa: ASSIRGSKTWEQY
v_gene: TRBV19
len: 13

CDR3aa: ASSLGNQVYGYT
v_gene: TRBV5-6
len: 12

CDR3aa: ASSGGAGDEQY
v_gene: TRBV19
len: 11

CDR3aa: ASSTQGVNEKLF
v_gene: TRBV2
len: 12

CDR3aa: ASRRGVAGELF
v_gene: TRBV12-3/TRBV12-4
len: 11

CDR3aa: ASRPGGYNQPQH
v_gene: TRBV6-5
len: 12

CDR3aa: ASSPRFYSTDTQY
v_gene: TRBV6-5
len: 13

CDR3aa: ASSLGDYTEAF
v_gene: TRBV3-1/TRBV3-2
len: 11

CDR3aa: ASSPGLARNRDTQY
v_gene: TRBV18
len: 14

CDR3aa: ATSGGGFSGANVLT
v_gene: TRBV15
len: 14

CDR3aa: ASSPSGGAYTGELF
v_gene: TRBV7-8
len: 14

CDR3aa: ASSLAGGRETQY
v_gene: TRBV7-2
len: 12

CDR3aa: ASSPGPLYGYT
v_gene: TRBV28
len: 11

CDR3aa: ASSPMGTTYQETQY
v_gene: TRBV5-5
len: 14

CDR3aa: ASSNGQALEQY
v_gene: TRBV12-3/TRBV12-4
len: 11

CDR3aa: ASSSGGAGGGEQF
v_gene: TRBV7-3
len: 13

CDR3aa: ASSGQGAGSPLH
v_gene: TRBV7-2
len: 12

CDR3aa: ASSQDWGGPQH
v_gene: TRBV14
len: 11

CDR3aa: ASSLVAGGPDTQY
v_gene: TRBV7-2
len: 13

CDR3aa: ASHRVNSPLH
v_gene: TRBV5-8
len: 10

CDR3aa: ASCHDSISSYEQY
v_gene: TRBV28
len: 13

CDR3aa: ASSALPKGGPKMVGEAF
v_gene: TRBV9
len: 17

CDR3aa: ASSESVETGIYGYT
v_gene: TRBV25-1
len: 14

CDR3aa: ASSQGAGNSPLH
v_gene: TRBV4-3
len: 12

CDR3aa: ASSQDRVRAETQY
v_gene: TRBV6-2/TRBV6-3
len: 13

CDR3aa: ASSTRTLRNNSPLH
v_gene: TRBV21-1
len: 14

CDR3aa: ASRARSGKETQY
v_gene: TRBV19
len: 12

CDR3aa: ASRTGTGGAEAF
v_gene: TRBV6-5
len: 12